This TCR beta chain stems from a study of T cells in Graves' hyperthyroidism and ophthalmopathy. Study-level findings and limits: Separating ophthalmopathy from stable hyperthyroidism was achieved by a 13 V-J model.

Using RNA transcripts as the source, TCR beta CDR3 regions were amplified. First-round RT-PCR of the TCR CDR3 relied on the HTBI primer set. TCRdb reprocessed the multiplex PCR reads via MiXCR and lists one record per CDR3 protein. This sample carries about 360,000 distinct CDR3 sequences, over 10% of them seen once, and the ten largest clones take 9.2%. From germline, CDR1 is KGHSH and CDR2 LQKENI. The ends lost 0 bases at V and 1 base at J; junction bases unmatched: 6. The CDR3 totals 17 residues. In this sample, this clonotype turned up many times. Its antigen remains unknown. Lactation, pregnancy, other autoimmune disease or uncontrolled infection led to exclusion of patients. The source of the PBMCs was 8.5 to 10 ml of fresh peripheral blood.

The chain has TRBV18 and TRBJ1-1; TRBD1 matches 9 bases. This receptor was identified in a woman aged 18-29 years with Graves' hyperthyroidism. The specimen was blood. The chain's CDR3 is CASSPPGGQGKNTEAFF. CDR3 bases: TGTGCCAGCTCACCACCGGGAGGACAGGGGAAGAACACTGAAGCTTTCTTT.